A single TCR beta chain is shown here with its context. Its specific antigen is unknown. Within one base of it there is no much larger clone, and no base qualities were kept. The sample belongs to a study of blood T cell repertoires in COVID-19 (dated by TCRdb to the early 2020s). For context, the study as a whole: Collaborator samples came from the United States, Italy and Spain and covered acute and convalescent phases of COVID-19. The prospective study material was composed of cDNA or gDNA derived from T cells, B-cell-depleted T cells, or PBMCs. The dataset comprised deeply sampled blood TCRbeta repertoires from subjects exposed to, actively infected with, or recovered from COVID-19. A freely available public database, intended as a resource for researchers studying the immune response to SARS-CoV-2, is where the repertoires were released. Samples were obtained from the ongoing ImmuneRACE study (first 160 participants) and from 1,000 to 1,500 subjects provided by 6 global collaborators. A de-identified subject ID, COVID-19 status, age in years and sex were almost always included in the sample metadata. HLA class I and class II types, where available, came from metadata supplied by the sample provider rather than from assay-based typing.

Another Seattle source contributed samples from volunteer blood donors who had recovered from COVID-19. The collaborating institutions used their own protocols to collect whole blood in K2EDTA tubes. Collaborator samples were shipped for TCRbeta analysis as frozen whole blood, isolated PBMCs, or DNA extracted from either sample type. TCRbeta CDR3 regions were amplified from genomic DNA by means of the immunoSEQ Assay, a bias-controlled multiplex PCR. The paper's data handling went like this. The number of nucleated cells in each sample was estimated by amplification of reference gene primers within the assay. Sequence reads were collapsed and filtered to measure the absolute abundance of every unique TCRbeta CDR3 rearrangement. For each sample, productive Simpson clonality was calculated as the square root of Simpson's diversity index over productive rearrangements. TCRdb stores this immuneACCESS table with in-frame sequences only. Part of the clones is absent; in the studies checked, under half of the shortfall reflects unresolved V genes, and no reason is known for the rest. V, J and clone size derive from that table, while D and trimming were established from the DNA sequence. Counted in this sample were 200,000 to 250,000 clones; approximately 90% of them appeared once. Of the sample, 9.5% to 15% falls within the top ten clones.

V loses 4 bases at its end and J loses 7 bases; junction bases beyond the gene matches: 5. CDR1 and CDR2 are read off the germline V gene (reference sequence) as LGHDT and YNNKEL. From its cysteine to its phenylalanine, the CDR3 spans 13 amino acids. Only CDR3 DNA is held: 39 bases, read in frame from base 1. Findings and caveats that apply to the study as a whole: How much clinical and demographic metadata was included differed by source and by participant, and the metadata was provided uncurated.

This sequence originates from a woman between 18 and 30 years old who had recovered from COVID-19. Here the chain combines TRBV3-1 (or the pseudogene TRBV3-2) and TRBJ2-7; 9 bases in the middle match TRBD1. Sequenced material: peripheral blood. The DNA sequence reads TGTGCCAGCAGCCCGGACAGGGGTAGGGAGCAGTACTTC. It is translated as CASSPDRGREQYF.